Listed below are T cell receptor beta chains from one sample, sequenced in a study of blood T cell repertoires in COVID-19. Measured with immunoSEQ multiplex PCR; TCRdb has only the in-frame clones, and not every one. Of about 220,000 clones in the sample, 70% to 85% were seen once. The sequencing input was peripheral blood. The receptors here all came from a man aged 40-49 years who had recovered from COVID-19. CDR3s include the opening cysteine and the closing phenylalanine or tryptophan. D genes are given only for firm matches. Not all rows give a size; the values are once, few, many and, for expanded clones, a class.

TRBJ2-7	NA	TRBD2	TRBV7-2	TGTGCCAGCAGCCCACACAGGACTAGCGGGAGGGGATCCACCTACGAGCAGTACTTC	CASSPHRTSGRGSTYEQYF
TRBJ2-1	once	NA	TRBV7-2	TGTGCCAGCCAACTAAGGAATGAGCAGTTCTTC	CASQLRNEQFF
TRBJ2-2	NA	TRBD2	TRBV7-2	TGTGCCAGCAGCTTCACTAGCGGGGGATACACCGGGGAGCTGTTTTTT	CASSFTSGGYTGELFF
TRBJ2-2	once	TRBD1	TRBV3-1/TRBV3-2	TGTGCCAGCACCCGATGGGACAGAGTATCCCCCGGGGAGCTGTTTTTT	CASTRWDRVSPGELFF
TRBJ1-6	NA	TRBD1	TRBV7-2	TGTGCCAGCAGCTTAGTCATGACAGGGGTGAATTCACCCCTCCACTTT	CASSLVMTGVNSPLHF
TRBJ1-5	once	TRBD1	TRBV5-5	TGTGCCAGCAGCTTGGGGACAGGGAATCAGCCCCAGCATTTT	CASSLGTGNQPQHF
TRBJ2-5	NA	TRBD2	TRBV15	TGTGCCACCAGCAGTCAATCCGGGGGGTTGCAGACCCAGTACTTC	CATSSQSGGLQTQYF
TRBJ1-2	NA	NA	TRBV27	TGTGCCAGCAGTGCCTTGAACAGGGTGTCGAGCTATGGCTACACCTTC	CASSALNRVSSYGYTF
TRBJ2-7	NA	NA	TRBV21-1	TGTGCCAGCAGCAAAGACAGGGGGCGGTTGGGGGAGCAGTACTTC	CASSKDRGRLGEQYF
TRBJ2-1	NA	NA	TRBV27	TGTGCCAGCAGTTTACTTGGGGCTTTGAGCTCCTACAATGAGCAGTTCTTC	CASSLLGALSSYNEQFF
TRBJ2-2	NA	TRBD2	TRBV11-2	TGTGCCAGCAGTTCTAGCGGGAATAGCACCGGGGAGCTGTTTTTT	CASSSSGNSTGELFF
TRBJ2-1	NA	TRBD2	TRBV14	TGTGCCAGCGGGAGGGCAGGGACCAACAATGAGCAGTTCTTC	CASGRAGTNNEQFF
TRBJ2-3	few	NA	TRBV9	TGTGCCAGCAGCGTAGTACTAGAGGGTACGCAGTATTTT	CASSVVLEGTQYF
TRBJ2-1	NA	NA	TRBV7-9	TGTGCCAGCAGATCAACCCAGGGGAAGGATTCCTACAATGAGCAGTTCTTC	CASRSTQGKDSYNEQFF
TRBJ2-3	NA	NA	TRBV27	TGTGCCAGCAGTTTAACCCTAGGCACAGATACGCAGTATTTT	CASSLTLGTDTQYF